Below are 23 T cell receptor beta chains sequenced from a single sample in a study of identical twins. TCRdb re-derived calls from the 5' RACE reads in MiXCR, one entry per CDR3 protein. Here the sample spans 500,000 or so distinct CDR3 sequences, around 14% being singletons. This sample also belongs to another study, concerning yellow fever vaccine responses in identical twins.

The specimen sequenced was CD4+ T cells sorted from blood. Receptors originate from a woman between 18 and 29 years old in good health.

This CDR3 reads CASSSIPSGGGDEQFF. The CDR3 nucleotides are TGTGCCAGCAGCTCCATTCCTAGCGGAGGGGGGGATGAGCAGTTCTTC. The chain combines TRBV7-2 with TRBJ2-1, with D possibly TRBD2 on 7 matching bases. From germline, CDR1 is SGHTA and CDR2 FQGNSA. This CDR3 has 16 residues. Trimming removed 4 bases from V and 8 bases from J, with 21 bases in between. Supplemented by reference TRBV7-2 and TRBJ2-1, the full variable domain reads GAGVSQSPSNKVTEKGKDVELRCDPISGHTALYWYRQSLGQGLEFLIYFQGNSAPDKSGLPSDRFSAERTGGSVSTLTIQRTQQEDSAVYLCASSSIPSGGGDEQFFGPGTRLTVL.

The chain is built from TRBV6-1 and TRBJ1-1; the D is unclear. CDR3 size: 16 residues. Trimming shortened V by 3 bases and J by 0 bases, and 14 bases separated the two germline ends. CDR1 MNHNS and CDR2 SASEGT come from the germline V gene. CDR3 in amino acids: CASSDAVGRMNTEAFF. CDR3 bases: TGTGCCAGCAGTGACGCGGTCGGACGAATGAACACTGAAGCTTTCTTT.

This chain joins TRBV29-1 and TRBJ2-3; D may be TRBD2 (6 bases). The CDR3 runs to 13 residues. CDR1 and CDR2 from the germline V gene are SQVTM and ANQGSEA. Trimming pared 2 bases from V and 9 bases from J, leaving 15 bases between. CDR3 in DNA: TGCAGCGTTGAAAGACTAGTTGGGGGGACGCAGTATTTT. The encoded protein is CSVERLVGGTQYF.

At least ten counts were recorded for this clonotype. V and J are TRBV7-2 and TRBJ2-1; 12 bases map to TRBD2. The V gene end was trimmed by 4 bases and the J gene end by 7 bases; junction bases not matched to a gene: 5. This CDR3 region has 15 residues. Germline assignment: CDR1 SGHTA and CDR2 FQGNSA. The CDR3: CASSSSGRGGNEQFF. The CDR3 region has the DNA TGTGCCAGCAGCTCTAGCGGGAGGGGTGGGAATGAGCAGTTCTTC.

The chain has TRBV6-5 and TRBJ1-6; TRBD1 is a possible D gene (6 bases). The V end lost 4 bases, the J end lost 10 bases, and 17 bases lay between the germline ends. CDR1 and CDR2 (germline): MNHEY, SVGAGI. The CDR3 extends over 15 amino acids. CDR3 sequence reads: CASSSQDRLGSPLHF. CDR3 nucleotide sequence: TGTGCCAGCAGTTCCCAAGACAGGTTGGGGTCACCCCTCCACTTT.

This clonotype was recorded a few times. This chain uses TRBV19 with TRBJ2-2, with D unclear. Trimming removed 8 bases from V and 3 bases from J, with 7 bases in between. This CDR3 is built from 12 residues. The V gene's germline CDR1 is LNHDA and CDR2 SQIVND (reference sequence). As DNA, the CDR3 is TGTGCCAGTGTCCGAGACACCGGGGAGCTGTTTTTT. Protein: CASVRDTGELFF.

A few counts support this clonotype. This chain connects TRBV6-5 to TRBJ2-2, with D maybe TRBD1 (6 bases). V lost 1 base to trimming and J lost 0 bases, with 12 bases between them. This CDR3 contains 17 residues. In germline, CDR1 is MNHEY, CDR2 SVGAGI. CDR3 sequence (DNA): TGTGCCAGCAGTTACTTTGGACAGAGTTCGAACACCGGGGAGCTGTTTTTT. Translating it yields CASSYFGQSSNTGELFF.

V gene TRBV12-3 or TRBV12-4 combines with J gene TRBJ2-5; the D call may be TRBD1 or TRBD2 (5 bases each). The CDR3 is made up of 15 amino acids. V lost 5 bases and J lost 5, with 18 bases in between. CDR3 in amino acids: CASSIPELGVETQYF. In DNA form, the CDR3 reads TGTGCCAGCAGTATCCCTGAGTTGGGGGTGGAGACCCAGTACTTC.

This sequence joins TRBV4-1 and TRBJ2-1; 11 nucleotides agree with TRBD2. The germline V gene encodes CDR1 MGHRA and CDR2 YSYEKL. The CDR3 contains 19 residues. J gave up 6 bases and V 1 base, and 14 bases lay outside the gene matches. This CDR3 reads CASSQGPPTGLAAGNEQFF. CDR3 DNA sequence: TGCGCCAGCAGCCAAGGCCCCCCGACGGGACTAGCGGCAGGCAATGAGCAGTTCTTC.

This clonotype has ten or more counts. CDR3 DNA sequence: TGTGCCAGCAGCAAAGACAGGGGTTTTAGCAATCAGCCCCAGCATTTT. It specifies CASSKDRGFSNQPQHF. The rearrangement joins TRBV21-1 to TRBJ1-5; the table's D call, TRBD1, has no DNA check behind it. TRBV21-1 counts as a pseudogene. The CDR3 has 16 amino acids.

The chain couples TRBV2 to TRBJ2-5; TRBD1 or TRBD2 may be the D gene (5 bases each). The CDR3 totals 16 residues. Trimming left V 2 bases short and J 0 bases short, with 13 bases between. Germline CDR1 SNHLY, CDR2 FYNNEI. CDR3 nucleotide sequence: TGTGCCAGCAGTGAAATGGGGGATTCGTACCAAGAGACCCAGTACTTC. Encoded protein: CASSEMGDSYQETQYF.

This clonotype was counted a few times. J is TRBJ2-1 and V is TRBV12-3 or TRBV12-4; 7 nucleotides agree with TRBD1. V lost 2 bases to trimming and J lost 12 bases; unmatched junction nucleotides: 13. The CDR3 runs 15 residues. CDR3 residues: CASSLYRDSSTMQFF. CDR3 DNA sequence: TGTGCCAGCAGTTTATACCGGGACAGCTCCACGATGCAGTTCTTC.

This sequence joins TRBV5-8 and TRBJ2-3; D is perhaps TRBD1 or TRBD2 (5 bases each). Germline V gene data show CDR1 as SGHTS and CDR2 as YDEGEE. The CDR3 spans 14 residues. Trimming cost V 0 bases and J 3 bases, with 8 bases left between them. CDR3 DNA: TGTGCCAGCAGCTTGGGACAGCGGACAGATACGCAGTATTTT. Its protein product is CASSLGQRTDTQYF.

Only a few counts were recorded for this clonotype. This sequence joins TRBV28 and TRBJ2-7; D is unresolved. The germline V gene encodes CDR1 MDHEN and CDR2 SYDVKM. The CDR3 covers 15 residues. Trimming shortened V by 5 bases and J by 5 bases, and 19 bases separated the two germline ends. In DNA, the CDR3 is TGTGCCAGCAGTCCCACGGACCTCTTGATCCACGAGCAGTACTTC. Amino acids: CASSPTDLLIHEQYF.

In its sample, this clonotype was seen many times. This chain uses TRBV12-3 or TRBV12-4 with TRBJ2-1; TRBD2 is a possible D gene (6 bases). This CDR3 spans 14 amino acids. The V end was cut by 5 bases, the J end by 5 bases, with 13 bases between. CDR3 residues: CASSLRDSHNEQFF. The CDR3 DNA reads as TGTGCCAGCAGTCTACGGGACTCACACAATGAGCAGTTCTTC.

The rearrangement joins TRBV5-1 to TRBJ2-1; 9 nucleotides line up with TRBD2. Germline V gene sequence: CDR1 SGHRS, CDR2 YFSETQ. This CDR3 comprises 16 residues. J gave up 4 bases and V 4 bases, and 9 bases lay outside the gene matches. The CDR3, as DNA: TGCGCCAGCAGCCGGAATGAAGCGGGGGGTTACAATGAGCAGTTCTTC. Translating it yields CASSRNEAGGYNEQFF.

The chain carries TRBV7-9 and TRBJ1-5, with 8 bases identical to TRBD1. The CDR3 is made up of 15 amino acids. Germline-derived CDR1 and CDR2 are SEHNR and FQNEAQ (reference sequence). Losses at the gene ends were 1 base for V and 7 bases for J; bases not matched to a gene: 6. As DNA, the CDR3 is TGTGCCAGCAGCTTAGACCAGGGGGCGGCCCAGCCCCAGCATTTT. Its protein product is CASSLDQGAAQPQHF.

CDR3 amino acids: CASRPGGGNGYTF. The CDR3, as DNA: TGTGCCAGCAGGCCCGGGGGGGGGAATGGCTACACCTTC. This chain joins TRBV6-1 and TRBJ1-2, with D possibly being TRBD1 (5 bases). The V gene's germline CDR1 is MNHNS and CDR2 SASEGT. Trimming took 6 bases from V and 6 from J, leaving 14 bases between them. This CDR3 spans 13 amino acids.

The chain carries TRBV19 and TRBJ2-7; D uncertain. The CDR3 is made up of 12 amino acids. Germline V gene lookup returns CDR1 LNHDA and CDR2 SQIVND (reference sequence). Between the trimmed V and J ends, which lost 5 bases and 4 bases, there was a span of 9 bases. CDR3 protein: CASSRNRYEQYF. CDR3 coding DNA: TGTGCCAGTAGTCGGAACAGATACGAGCAGTACTTC.

This clonotype was found many times. This chain connects TRBV5-1 to TRBJ1-1, with 7 positions matching TRBD1. Germline-derived CDR1 and CDR2 are SGHRS and YFSETQ. CDR3 length: 15 amino acids. V lost 2 bases to trimming and J lost 4 bases; unmatched junction nucleotides: 8. In DNA form, the CDR3 reads TGCGCCAGCAGCTTCAACCCAGGGGGTAGCACTGAAGCTTTCTTT. This codes for CASSFNPGGSTEAFF. Full variable domain (outside the CDR3, taken from reference TRBV5-1 and TRBJ1-1): KAGVTQTPRYLIKTRGQQVTLSCSPISGHRSVSWYQQTPGQGLQFLFEYFSETQRNKGNFPGRFSGRQFSNSRSEMNVSTLELGDSALYLCASSFNPGGSTEAFFGQGTRLTVV.

The chain joins TRBV2 to TRBJ2-3; TRBD1 aligns across 9 bases. Trimming removed 5 bases from V and 2 bases from J; junction bases left unmatched: 5. The CDR3 covers 15 residues. CDR1 and CDR2 from the germline V gene are SNHLY and FYNNEI. The CDR3 coding sequence is TGTGCCAGCAGTATCCGGGACAGGGCCACAGATACGCAGTATTTT. Encoded protein: CASSIRDRATDTQYF.

The chain is built from TRBV7-3 and TRBJ2-1, with 9 bases aligning to TRBD1. The CDR3 consists of 13 residues. V was pared by 6 bases and J by 8 bases, with 5 bases of the junction left unmatched. Germline values: CDR1 SGHTA, CDR2 FQGTGA. CDR3 in amino acids: CASSKGQGYEQFF. The CDR3, as DNA: TGTGCCAGCAGTAAGGGACAGGGATATGAGCAGTTCTTC.

J is TRBJ2-5 and V is TRBV7-2; D unclear. V lost 1 base to trimming and J lost 2 bases, with 8 bases between them. CDR1 and CDR2 from the germline V gene are SGHTA and FQGNSA. This CDR3 spans 14 amino acids. The CDR3 sequence is CASSLGVRQETQYF. CDR3 coding DNA: TGTGCCAGCAGCTTAGGAGTCAGGCAAGAGACCCAGTACTTC.